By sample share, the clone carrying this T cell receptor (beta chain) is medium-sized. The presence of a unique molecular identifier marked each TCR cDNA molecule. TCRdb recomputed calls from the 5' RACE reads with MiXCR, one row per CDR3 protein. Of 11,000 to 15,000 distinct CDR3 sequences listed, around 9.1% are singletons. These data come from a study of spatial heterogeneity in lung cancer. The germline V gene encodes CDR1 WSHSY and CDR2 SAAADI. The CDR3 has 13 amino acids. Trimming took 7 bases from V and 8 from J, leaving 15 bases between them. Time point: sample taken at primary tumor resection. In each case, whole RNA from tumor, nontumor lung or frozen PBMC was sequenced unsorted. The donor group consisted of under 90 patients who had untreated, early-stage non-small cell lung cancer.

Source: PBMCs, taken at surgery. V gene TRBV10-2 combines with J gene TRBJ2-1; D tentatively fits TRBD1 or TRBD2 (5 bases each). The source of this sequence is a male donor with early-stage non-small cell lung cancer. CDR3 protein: CASKGPSPDEQFF. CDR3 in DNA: TGCGCCAGCAAGGGACCCTCCCCCGATGAGCAGTTCTTC.